The 10 T cell receptor beta chains presented below share a single source sample, sequenced in a study of blood T cell repertoires in COVID-19. Generated by immunoSEQ multiplex PCR, the TCRdb table keeps only in-frame clones and is missing some. In the table there are around 94,000 clones, approximately 90% of which are singletons. Sequenced sample: peripheral blood. The source is a man aged 45 to 65 with active COVID-19.

J is TRBJ1-6 and V is TRBV2; TRBD1 matches 7 bases. The J segment lost 3 bases and the V segment lost 7 bases, leaving 12 bases of the junction unmatched. Germline V gene sequence: CDR1 SNHLY, CDR2 FYNNEI. The CDR3 has 17 residues. CDR3 bases: TGTGCCAGCAACAGGGGCTCCCCCCCTATCTATAATTCACCCCTCCACTTT. It specifies CASNRGSPPIYNSPLHF.

V and J are TRBV5-4 and TRBJ2-6; D might be TRBD2 (6 bases). CDR3 length: 17 residues. Trimming removed 3 bases from V and 0 bases from J, with 13 bases in between. Germline assignment: CDR1 SGHNT and CDR2 YYREEE (reference sequence). Here the CDR3 reads CASSSNPGSSGANVLTF. In DNA, the CDR3 is TGTGCCAGCAGCTCAAACCCCGGGAGCTCTGGGGCCAACGTCCTGACTTTC.

This clone was counted a single time. The J gene is TRBJ2-3, the V gene TRBV18; 12 nucleotides agree with TRBD2. Germline CDR1 KGHSH, CDR2 LQKENI. After removal of 3 bases from V and 2 bases from J, the junction contained 9 bases not matched to a gene. The CDR3 extends over 18 amino acids. CDR3 residues: CASSPPSGGAGNTDTQYF. In nucleotides, the CDR3 is TGTGCCAGCTCACCTCCTAGCGGGGGGGCCGGGAACACAGATACGCAGTATTTT.

V gene TRBV12-3 or TRBV12-4 combines with J gene TRBJ1-1, with D possibly TRBD1 on 6 matching bases. Trimming stripped 4 bases from V and 7 bases from J, with 13 bases between. The CDR3 has 13 amino acids. CDR3 DNA sequence: TGTGCCAGCAGTTCTAACAAGGACAGTGAAGCTTTCTTT. Its protein is CASSSNKDSEAFF.

The chain couples TRBV21-1 to TRBJ2-7; the table's D call TRBD2 went unverified against the DNA. TRBV21-1 is an annotated pseudogene. This CDR3 has 19 residues. CDR3 DNA sequence: TGTGCCAGCAGCAAAGTCGTAGTTGTGGGGGGTCGCCCTAGGGACGAGCAGTACTTC. It translates to CASSKVVVVGGRPRDEQYF.

The rearrangement joins TRBV10-3 to TRBJ1-1, with 12 bases that match TRBD1. The V and J ends lost 9 bases and 2 bases, in that order; junction bases with no gene match: 7. CDR1 is ENHRY, CDR2 SYGVKD, per germline. This CDR3 spans 15 amino acids. The CDR3 bases are TGTGCCATACGGGACAGGGGGCTAGGAAACACTGAAGCTTTCTTT. As protein: CAIRDRGLGNTEAFF.

The rearrangement joins TRBV19 to TRBJ2-1; 11 positions match TRBD2. The CDR3 has 19 residues. The germline gives CDR1 LNHDA, CDR2 SQIVND (reference sequence). With V trimmed by 1 base and J by 0 bases, 8 bases remained unmatched. CDR3 bases: TGTGCCAGTAGTATAGCAACTAGCGGGGGTGTAAGCTCCTACAATGAGCAGTTCTTC. It encodes CASSIATSGGVSSYNEQFF.

The chain recombines TRBV5-1 with TRBJ1-5, with D possibly TRBD1 on 6 matching bases. With 5 bases removed from V and 3 bases from J, the gap between germline ends came to 9 bases. The CDR3 totals 13 residues. Germline V gene data show CDR1 as SGHRS and CDR2 as YFSETQ. The CDR3 sequence: CASRGDNNQPQHF. DNA for the CDR3: TGCGCCAGCAGGGGGGACAACAATCAGCCCCAGCATTTT.

This chain joins TRBV3-1 (or the pseudogene TRBV3-2) and TRBJ1-3; maybe TRBD1 (5 bases). This CDR3 spans 18 amino acids. From germline, CDR1 is LGHDT and CDR2 YNNKEL (reference sequence). With 1 base removed from V and 0 bases from J, the gap between germline ends came to 16 bases. The CDR3 DNA follows: TGTGCCAGCAGCCAAGTTAGTATCTGGGGGGGCTCTGGAAACACCATATATTTT. It codes for CASSQVSIWGGSGNTIYF.

The chain couples TRBV5-1 to TRBJ2-5; TRBD2 matches at 10 bases. There are 17 residues in the CDR3. CDR1 is SGHRS, CDR2 YFSETQ, per germline. V dropped 3 bases and J dropped 1; count of bases not matched to a gene: 9. Here the CDR3 reads CASSSASSGGVQETQYF. The CDR3 DNA reads TGCGCCAGCAGCTCAGCCTCTAGCGGGGGCGTCCAAGAGACCCAGTACTTC. Filled out from reference TRBV5-1 and TRBJ2-5, the complete variable domain reads KAGVTQTPRYLIKTRGQQVTLSCSPISGHRSVSWYQQTPGQGLQFLFEYFSETQRNKGNFPGRFSGRQFSNSRSEMNVSTLELGDSALYLCASSSASSGGVQETQYFGPGTRLLVL.